This is a list of T cell receptor beta chains from one sample in a study of blood T cell repertoires in COVID-19. Sequencing was performed with immunoSEQ multiplex PCR; in TCRdb, only in-frame clones are kept and a portion is missing. The sample consists of some 360,000 clones, approximately 89% of them appearing once. The sequenced material came from peripheral blood. The receptors originated from a woman aged 55-69 years with COVID-19, enrolled during active disease. CDR3s leave out the opening cysteine and the closing phenylalanine or tryptophan.

J: TRBJ2-7
V: TRBV4-1
CDR3: ASSQEGGRGREQY

J: TRBJ1-1
V: TRBV19
CDR3: ASTFLGQGAKKAF

J: TRBJ1-3
V: TRBV28
CDR3: ATHRGNTIY

J: TRBJ2-1
V: TRBV7-7
CDR3: ASNPLRSSYNEQF

J: TRBJ1-2
V: TRBV5-1
CDR3: ASSLGTAVYGYT

J: TRBJ1-5
V: TRBV19
CDR3: ASSFTLNQPQH

J: TRBJ1-1
V: TRBV6-5
CDR3: ASIMDRGNTEAF

J: TRBJ2-7
V: TRBV27
CDR3: ASSLWDRATYEQY

J: TRBJ1-5
V: TRBV5-1
CDR3: ASSPDSNQPQH

J: TRBJ2-1
V: TRBV27
CDR3: ASSLRGPYNEQF

J: TRBJ2-1
V: TRBV2
CDR3: ASTRQGTLRRNEQF

J: TRBJ1-2
V: TRBV18
CDR3: ASSPSDYGYT

J: TRBJ1-2
V: TRBV2
CDR3: ASTPDRGNGYT

J: TRBJ2-1
V: TRBV3-1/TRBV3-2
CDR3: ASSLMGPGKNEQF

J: TRBJ1-1
V: TRBV18
CDR3: ASSPLGTGGGTEAF

J: TRBJ2-2
V: TRBV4-2
CDR3: ASSPRTGVNTGELF

J: TRBJ1-1
V: TRBV15
CDR3: ATSRGGVGTEAF

J: TRBJ2-1
V: TRBV9
CDR3: ASSVAEGTSGRYNEQF

J: TRBJ2-1
V: TRBV28
CDR3: ASSSDRGRNEQF

J: TRBJ2-7
V: TRBV19
CDR3: ASSTGGPTYEQY

J: TRBJ2-5
V: TRBV27
CDR3: ASSLFKTQY

J: TRBJ1-1
V: TRBV29-1
CDR3: SADWDRGKTEAF

J: TRBJ1-1
V: TRBV5-6
CDR3: ASSFAGQGVVDTEAF

J: TRBJ2-3
V: TRBV5-6
CDR3: ASSLAVSTDTQY

J: TRBJ1-5
V: TRBV7-2
CDR3: ASSSRAGSNQPQH

J: TRBJ1-3
V: TRBV4-2
CDR3: ASSQQGWSGNTIY

J: TRBJ1-1
V: TRBV27
CDR3: ASSLAGSLNTEAF

J: TRBJ2-1
V: TRBV5-6
CDR3: ASILITGSSYNEQF

J: TRBJ1-5
V: TRBV7-2
CDR3: ASSPSGTYSNQPQH

J: TRBJ2-5
V: TRBV5-6
CDR3: ASSPRQFQETQY

J: TRBJ2-2
V: TRBV12-5
CDR3: ASGFPTDRDPGELF

J: TRBJ2-7
V: TRBV6-5
CDR3: ASRGLAGREQY

J: TRBJ2-5
V: TRBV27
CDR3: ASSAGLAVKTQY

J: TRBJ2-5
V: TRBV9
CDR3: ASSPRLSAEGTQY

J: TRBJ1-1
V: TRBV11-3
CDR3: ASSTGNTEAF

J: TRBJ1-2
V: TRBV28
CDR3: ASSTTGQTRGYGYT

J: TRBJ1-1
V: TRBV11-3
CDR3: ASSLDSFRGTEAF

J: TRBJ1-5
V: TRBV28
CDR3: ASSSDRVYQPQH

J: TRBJ1-5
V: TRBV19
CDR3: ASIPTATASFNQPQH

J: TRBJ1-1
V: TRBV11-3
CDR3: ASSSLTGEPI

J: TRBJ1-6
V: TRBV28
CDR3: ASSPPSSPLH

J: TRBJ2-2
V: TRBV5-1
CDR3: ASSFPGGLNTGELF

J: TRBJ2-6
V: TRBV2
CDR3: ASMEARPAGANVLT

J: TRBJ2-1
V: TRBV18
CDR3: ASSPRLAGSNEQF

J: TRBJ2-7
V: TRBV5-6
CDR3: ASSLGTDLWEQY

J: TRBJ2-7
V: TRBV5-1
CDR3: ASSNGGQAFEKQY

J: TRBJ1-1
V: TRBV5-1
CDR3: ASSFDRSERYTEAF

J: TRBJ1-3
V: TRBV11-2
CDR3: ASSLGIGSGNTIY

J: TRBJ2-7
V: TRBV7-8
CDR3: ASSLSSGGQY

J: TRBJ1-1
V: TRBV5-8
CDR3: ASRAWKGRSTEAF